This record covers a single TCR beta chain. Its specificity is not known. These data are taken from a study of STAT3 mutations in large granular lymphocyte leukemia. Germline V gene lookup returns CDR1 SGHAT and CDR2 FQNNGV. This CDR3 comprises 14 residues. V shed 6 bases, J shed 4 bases, and the junction held 8 bases outside the gene matches. About 40,000 productive templates were obtained per sample on average. Libraries were prepared by immunoSEQ multiplex PCR; TCRdb keeps only in-frame clonotypes and omits some of them. The sample yields several thousand clones, around 50% seen once. Whole-study results and caveats: No sample exists from the first appearance of each clone. Every T-LGLL patient had at least one immunodominant TCRbeta clonotype.

This TCR was sampled from a man in his 60s with T-cell large granular lymphocyte leukemia. Some clones in this sample may be carry-over from other donors' samples. Sequences were obtained from peripheral blood mononuclear cells. The chain links TRBV11-2 to TRBJ1-2; 7 bases match TRBD1. The CDR3 is CASRKTGLLYGYTF. The CDR3 nucleotides are TGTGCCAGCAGAAAGACAGGGCTCCTCTATGGCTACACCTTC.